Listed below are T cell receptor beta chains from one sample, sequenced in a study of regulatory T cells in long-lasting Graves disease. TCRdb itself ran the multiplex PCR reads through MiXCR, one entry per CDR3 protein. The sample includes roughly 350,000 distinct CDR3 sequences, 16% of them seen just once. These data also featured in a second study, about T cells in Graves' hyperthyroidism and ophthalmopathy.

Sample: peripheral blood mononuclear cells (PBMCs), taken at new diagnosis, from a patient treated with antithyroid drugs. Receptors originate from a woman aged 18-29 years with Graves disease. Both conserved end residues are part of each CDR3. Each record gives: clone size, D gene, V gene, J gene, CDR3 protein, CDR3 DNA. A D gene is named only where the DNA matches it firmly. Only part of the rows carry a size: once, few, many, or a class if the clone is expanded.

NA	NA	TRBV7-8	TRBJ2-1	CASSLANYNEQFF	TGTGCCAGCAGCTTAGCTAATTACAATGAGCAGTTCTTC
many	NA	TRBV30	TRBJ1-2	CAWTRFRGGYGYTF	TGTGCCTGGACCCGCTTCAGGGGAGGCTATGGCTACACCTTC
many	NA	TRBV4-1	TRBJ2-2	CASSQEVELFF	TGCGCCAGCAGCCAGGAAGTGGAGCTGTTTTTT
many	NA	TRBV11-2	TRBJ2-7	CASSLTPYEQYF	TGTGCCAGCAGCTTGACCCCATACGAGCAGTACTTC
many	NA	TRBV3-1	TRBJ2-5	CAIGGGSHETQYF	TGTGCCATCGGGGGCGGGAGTCACGAGACCCAGTACTTC
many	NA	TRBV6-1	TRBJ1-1	CASRAGVRMNTEAFF	TGTGCCAGCAGGGCAGGGGTAAGGATGAACACTGAAGCTTTCTTT
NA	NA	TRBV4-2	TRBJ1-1	CASSQNIMMNTEAFF	TGTGCCAGCAGCCAGAATATCATGATGAACACTGAAGCTTTCTTT
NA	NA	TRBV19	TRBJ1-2	CASGTYGYTF	TGTGCCAGTGGGACGTATGGCTACACCTTC
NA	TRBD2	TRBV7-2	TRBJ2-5	CASSLGAALAGGGGQYF	TGTGCCAGCAGCTTAGGGGCCGCACTAGCGGGGGGAGGGGGCCAGTACTTC
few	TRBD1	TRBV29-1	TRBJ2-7	CSVTRDRARLLRIYEQYF	TGCAGCGTGACCCGGGACAGGGCCCGACTTTTACGAATCTACGAGCAGTACTTC
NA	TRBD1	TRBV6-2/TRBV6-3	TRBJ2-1	CASTKTGVDEQFF	TGTGCCAGCACAAAGACAGGGGTGGATGAGCAGTTCTTC
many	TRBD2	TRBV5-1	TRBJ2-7	CASSLDSGGRSSYEQYF	TGCGCCAGCAGCTTGGATTCCGGCGGGAGAAGCTCCTACGAGCAGTACTTC
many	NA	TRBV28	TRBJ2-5	CASSVTVEETQYF	TGTGCCAGCAGTGTGACAGTGGAAGAGACCCAGTACTTC
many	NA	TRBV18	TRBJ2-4	CASSPPVGGAKNIQYF	TGTGCCAGCTCACCACCGGTTGGGGGGGCCAAAAACATTCAGTACTTC
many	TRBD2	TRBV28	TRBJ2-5	CATSGSGQTQYF	TGTGCCACTAGCGGGAGTGGGCAGACCCAGTACTTC
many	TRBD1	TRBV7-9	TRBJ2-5	CASSPRDRGIQETQYF	TGTGCCAGCAGCCCCCGGGACAGGGGGATCCAAGAGACCCAGTACTTC
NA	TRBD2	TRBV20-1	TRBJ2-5	CSARSSLAGGGKTQYF	TGCAGTGCTAGGAGTAGTTTAGCGGGGGGGGGAAAGACCCAGTACTTC
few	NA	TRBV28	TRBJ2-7	CASSFAAGASSYEQYF	TGTGCCAGCAGTTTCGCGGCGGGTGCTAGCTCCTACGAGCAGTACTTC
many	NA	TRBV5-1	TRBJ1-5	CASSLEIGQPQHF	TGCGCCAGCAGCTTGGAGATAGGGCAGCCCCAGCATTTT
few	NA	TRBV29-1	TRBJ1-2	CSVEARHYGYTF	TGCAGCGTTGAGGCCAGGCACTATGGCTACACCTTC
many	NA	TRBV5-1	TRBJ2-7	CASSTNYEQYF	TGTGCCAGCAGTACCAACTACGAGCAGTACTTC
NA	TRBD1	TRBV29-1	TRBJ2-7	CSVAQWDSGYEQYF	TGCAGCGTCGCACAATGGGACAGCGGCTACGAGCAGTACTTC
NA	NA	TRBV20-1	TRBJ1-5	CSASMGGSGNQPQHF	TGCAGTGCTAGTATGGGGGGCTCGGGCAATCAGCCCCAGCATTTT
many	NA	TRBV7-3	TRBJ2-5	CASSGGGAGETQYF	TGTGCCAGCAGCGGCGGTGGGGCCGGTGAGACCCAGTACTTC
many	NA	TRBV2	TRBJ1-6	CASSEMDSPGPLHF	TGTGCCAGCAGTGAAATGGACAGCCCGGGACCCCTCCACTTT
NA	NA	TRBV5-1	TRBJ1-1	CASSFRRPEAFF	TGTGCCAGCAGCTTCCGACGTCCTGAAGCTTTCTTT
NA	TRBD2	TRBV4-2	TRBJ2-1	CASSQVGTSGYNEQFF	TGTGCCAGCAGCCAAGTAGGGACTAGCGGTTACAATGAGCAGTTCTTC
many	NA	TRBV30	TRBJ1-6	CAWSDFFNSPLHF	TGTGCCTGGAGTGATTTTTTCAATTCACCCCTCCACTTT
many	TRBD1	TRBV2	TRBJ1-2	CASSEARGQDGSYTF	TGTGCCAGCAGTGAAGCAAGAGGACAGGATGGAAGCTACACCTTC
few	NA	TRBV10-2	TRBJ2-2	CASSVAGGELFF	TGCGCCAGCAGTGTGGCGGGCGGGGAGCTGTTTTTT
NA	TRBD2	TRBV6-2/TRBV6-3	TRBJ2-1	CASSIAGGNNEQFF	TGTGCCAGCAGCATAGCGGGGGGCAACAATGAGCAGTTCTTC
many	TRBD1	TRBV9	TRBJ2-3	CASSEYAGQGTDTQYF	TGTGCCAGCAGCGAATATGCGGGACAGGGGACAGATACGCAGTATTTT
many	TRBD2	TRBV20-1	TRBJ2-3	CSAGGLARFTDTQYF	TGCAGTGCTGGGGGACTAGCGCGATTCACAGATACGCAGTATTTT
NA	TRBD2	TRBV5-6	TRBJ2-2	CASRKARLAGAMNTGELFF	TGTGCCAGCAGAAAGGCACGACTAGCGGGAGCGATGAACACCGGGGAGCTGTTTTTT
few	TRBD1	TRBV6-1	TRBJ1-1	CASSEAGQGATEAFF	TGTGCCAGCAGTGAAGCGGGACAGGGCGCGACTGAAGCTTTCTTT
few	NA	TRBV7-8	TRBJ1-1	CASSLGATAEAFF	TGTGCCAGCAGCTTAGGAGCGACAGCGGAAGCTTTCTTT
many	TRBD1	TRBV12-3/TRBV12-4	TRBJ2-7	CASRSTGNSYEQYF	TGTGCCAGCAGATCGACAGGGAACTCCTACGAGCAGTACTTC
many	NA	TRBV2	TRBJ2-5	CASVRGKYQETQYF	TGTGCCAGCGTGAGGGGGAAATACCAAGAGACCCAGTACTTC
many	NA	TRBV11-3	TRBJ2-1	CASSLSLEQNEQFF	TGTGCCAGCAGCTTGAGTCTAGAACAGAATGAGCAGTTCTTC
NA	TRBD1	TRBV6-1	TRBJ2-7	CASRKDREGSYEQYF	TGTGCCAGCAGAAAAGACAGGGAAGGGTCCTACGAGCAGTACTTC
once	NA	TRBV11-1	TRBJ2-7	CASSFSGYEQCF	TGTGCCAGCAGCTTTTCCGGGTACGAGCAGTGCTTC
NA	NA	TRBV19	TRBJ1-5	CASSFGTHEGQPQHF	TGTGCCAGTAGTTTCGGGACCCACGAAGGTCAGCCCCAGCATTTT
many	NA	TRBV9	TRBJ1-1	CASSVGGMNTEAFF	TGTGCCAGCAGCGTAGGCGGCATGAACACTGAAGCTTTCTTT
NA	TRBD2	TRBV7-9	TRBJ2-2	CASSPQLAGNTGELFF	TGTGCCAGCAGCCCCCAACTAGCGGGGAACACCGGGGAGCTGTTTTTT
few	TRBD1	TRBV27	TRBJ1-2	CASSRGGQDQYGYTF	TGTGCCAGCAGCCGGGGGGGACAGGACCAATATGGCTACACCTTC
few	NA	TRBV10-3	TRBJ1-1	CASRTGRDTEAFF	TGTGCCAGCAGAACAGGGAGGGACACTGAAGCTTTCTTT
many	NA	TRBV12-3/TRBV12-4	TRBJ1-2	CASSTTGVHGYTF	TGTGCCAGCAGTACTACAGGAGTACATGGCTACACCTTC
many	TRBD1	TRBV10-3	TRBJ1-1	CAIRGQGAAEAFF	TGTGCCATCAGGGGACAGGGGGCTGCTGAAGCTTTCTTT
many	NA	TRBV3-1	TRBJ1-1	CASSQVLLDRTEAFF	TGTGCCAGCAGCCAAGTTCTCTTGGACAGAACTGAAGCTTTCTTT
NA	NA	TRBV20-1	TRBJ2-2	CSARDFSGTGELFF	TGCAGTGCTAGAGATTTTAGCGGCACCGGGGAGCTGTTTTTT
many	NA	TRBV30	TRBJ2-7	CAWSVSLSGEQYF	TGTGCCTGGAGTGTAAGTCTGAGCGGCGAGCAGTACTTC
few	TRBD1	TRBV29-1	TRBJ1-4	CSVQDREGKLFF	TGCAGCGTTCAGGACAGGGAAGGAAAACTGTTTTTT
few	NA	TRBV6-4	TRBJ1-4	CASSYSGRAKLEF	TGTGCCAGCAGTTACTCCGGCCGGGCAAAGTTGGAGTTT
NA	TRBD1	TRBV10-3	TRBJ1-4	CAIRPGQAGEKLFF	TGTGCCATCAGACCGGGACAGGCCGGGGAAAAACTGTTTTTT
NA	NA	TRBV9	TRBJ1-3	CASSVWVGSGNTIYF	TGTGCCAGCAGCGTATGGGTGGGCTCTGGAAACACCATATATTTT